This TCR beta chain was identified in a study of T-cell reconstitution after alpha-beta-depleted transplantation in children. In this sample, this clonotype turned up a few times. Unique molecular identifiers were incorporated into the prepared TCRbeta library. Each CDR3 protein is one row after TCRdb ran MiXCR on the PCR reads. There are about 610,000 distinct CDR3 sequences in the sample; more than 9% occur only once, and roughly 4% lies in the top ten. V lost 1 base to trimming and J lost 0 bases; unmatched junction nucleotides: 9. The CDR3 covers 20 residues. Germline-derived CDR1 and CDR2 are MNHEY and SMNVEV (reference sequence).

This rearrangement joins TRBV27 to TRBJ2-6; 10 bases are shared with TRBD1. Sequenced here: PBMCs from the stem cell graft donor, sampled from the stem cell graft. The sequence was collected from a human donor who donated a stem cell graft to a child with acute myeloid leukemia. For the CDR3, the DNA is TGTGCCAGCAGTTTATGGGGACAGGGGCCCTCCCGCTCTGGGGCCAACGTCCTGACTTTC. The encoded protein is CASSLWGQGPSRSGANVLTF.